This is a list of T cell receptor beta chains from one sample in a study of sequential checkpoint blockade in melanoma. Repertoires were generated with immunoSEQ multiplex PCR, while TCRdb's copy carries only in-frame clones and drops some. The table lists roughly 20,000 clones, around 82% of them singletons. Sequenced here: CD8+ T cells sorted from blood (inferred from file names), sampled from a patient given nivolumab and ipilimumab in sequence. These receptors all come from a human donor with melanoma. Both conserved end residues are part of each CDR3. D genes are given only for firm matches. Not every row has a clone size; where given, it reads once, few, many or a size class.

-	TRBV10-3	TRBJ2-1	-	TGTGCCATCAGTCATGGGCAGGTTCCCTATGAGCAGTTCTTC	CAISHGQVPYEQFF
-	TRBV5-4	TRBJ1-2	TRBD1	TGTGCCAGCAGAACAACAGGGGGCTGGAATGGCTACACCTTC	CASRTTGGWNGYTF
-	TRBV4-1	TRBJ2-2	TRBD1	TGCGCCAGCAGCCAAGAGGGGACAGGGACCAACACCGGGGAGCTGTTTTTT	CASSQEGTGTNTGELFF
-	TRBV2	TRBJ2-2	TRBD2	TGTGCCATTGACGGGACTAGCGGGGGCGGGGAGCTGTTTTTT	CAIDGTSGGGELFF
-	TRBV2	TRBJ1-1	TRBD1	TGTGCCAGCAGAGACAGGGGAGACACTGAAGCTTTCTTT	CASRDRGDTEAFF
few	TRBV29-1	TRBJ2-2	-	TGCAGCGCCGCGCCGAACACCGGGGAGCTGTTTTTT	CSAAPNTGELFF
once	TRBV9	TRBJ2-7	TRBD1	TGTGCCAGCAGCGTAGACTCCGGGACAGCCTCCTACGAGCAGTACTTC	CASSVDSGTASYEQYF
-	TRBV7-6	TRBJ2-1	TRBD2	TGTGCCAGCAGCTCAGCCGGGACTAGATTACCCAATGAGCAGTTCTTC	CASSSAGTRLPNEQFF
once	TRBV27	TRBJ2-2	TRBD2	TGTGCCAGCAGTGCGCTAGCGGGGGGGCCGGGGACCGGGGAGCTGTTTTTT	CASSALAGGPGTGELFF
-	TRBV14	TRBJ2-3	-	TGTGCCAGCAGCCAAGATGCGCTACCCGATACGCAGTATTTT	CASSQDALPDTQYF
-	TRBV27	TRBJ2-3	TRBD2	TGTGCCAGCAGCTTAGCGGGGGGGCCTCCAGATACGCAGTATTTT	CASSLAGGPPDTQYF
-	TRBV4-2	TRBJ2-1	TRBD1	TGTGCCAGCCAAGAGCACAGGGGGCTCGATGAGCAGTTCTTC	CASQEHRGLDEQFF
-	TRBV7-9	TRBJ2-5	TRBD2	TGTGCCAGCAGCTCCTGGACTAGCGGGGCGCAAGAGACCCAGTACTTC	CASSSWTSGAQETQYF
-	TRBV27	TRBJ2-3	-	TGTGCCAGCAGTTTAGTTTATAGCACAGATACGCAGTATTTT	CASSLVYSTDTQYF
few	TRBV19	TRBJ2-7	TRBD2	TGTGCCAGTAGCCCCCGGCCGGGGGGGGAGCAGTACTTC	CASSPRPGGEQYF
-	TRBV4-3	TRBJ2-7	TRBD1	TGCGCCAGCAGCCCGGGACAGGCCTACGAGCAGTACTTC	CASSPGQAYEQYF
-	TRBV2	TRBJ2-7	TRBD2	TGTGCCAGCAGTGAATGGACTAGCGGGGGAGGGTACGAGCAGTACTTC	CASSEWTSGGGYEQYF
-	TRBV7-9	TRBJ1-1	-	TGTGCCAGCAGCTTAGACAGGCTCCGGAACACTGAAGCTTTCTTT	CASSLDRLRNTEAFF
-	TRBV9	TRBJ2-7	TRBD1	TGTGCCAGCAGCGGGGACAGGGAGTACGAGCAGTACTTC	CASSGDREYEQYF
-	TRBV28	TRBJ2-3	-	TGTGCCAGCAGCCTGGACGGGGATAGCACAGATACGCAGTATTTT	CASSLDGDSTDTQYF
medium-sized	TRBV19	TRBJ1-3	TRBD1	TGTGCCCCGACAGGGTCCGGAAACACCATATATTTT	CAPTGSGNTIYF
-	TRBV10-2	TRBJ2-5	TRBD2	TGCGCCAGCAGCGAACTAGCGGGGGCCGAAGAGACCCAGTACTTC	CASSELAGAEETQYF
-	TRBV4-1	TRBJ1-6	TRBD1	TGCGCCAGCAGCCAAGATCCCGGGACAGGGCCTCCATCACCCCTCCACTTT	CASSQDPGTGPPSPLHF
once	TRBV13	TRBJ2-7	-	TGTGCCAGCAGCTTAGCCGCACTAGCTTACGAGCAGTACTTC	CASSLAALAYEQYF
-	TRBV28	TRBJ2-7	TRBD1	TGTGCCAGCAGTTTATGGGGGGACAGGAGCTACGAGCAGTACTTC	CASSLWGDRSYEQYF
few	TRBV19	TRBJ1-5	-	TGTGCCAGTAGTGCATTACAGGGAGGGTGGCAGCCCCAGCATTTT	CASSALQGGWQPQHF
-	TRBV19	TRBJ1-5	TRBD1	TGTGCCAGTAGTATTCTCTCCGGGACAGCGAGCAATCAGCCCCAGCATTTT	CASSILSGTASNQPQHF
once	TRBV4-3	TRBJ1-1	-	TGCGCCAGCAGCCAGGTAACAAGGAACACTGAAGCTTTCTTT	CASSQVTRNTEAFF
once	TRBV5-8	TRBJ2-2	TRBD1	TGTGCCAGCAGCCGGACAGGATCCAACACCGGGGAGCTGTTTTTT	CASSRTGSNTGELFF
-	TRBV6-6	TRBJ2-1	TRBD1	TGTGCCAGCAGTTCAGACAGGGTTCTTGTAAGTGAGCAGTTCTTC	CASSSDRVLVSEQFF
-	TRBV4-3	TRBJ2-3	-	TGCGCCAGCAGCCAAGATTTGTCTAGCCTTGGAAGCCCTAGCACAGATACGCAGTATTTT	CASSQDLSSLGSPSTDTQYF
-	TRBV4-3	TRBJ2-2	TRBD2	TGCGCCAGCAGCCAAGATCCAGCGGGAGACACCGGGGAGCTGTTTTTT	CASSQDPAGDTGELFF
few	TRBV28	TRBJ2-3	TRBD2	TGTGCCAGCAGCGGGACTACCCTACGGGATACGCAGTATTTT	CASSGTTLRDTQYF